These T cell receptor beta chains were read from a single sample in a study of shared clonotypes between healthy human individuals. Clones were read by immunoSEQ multiplex PCR, and TCRdb kept only the in-frame ones, dropping some. The sample includes some 900,000 clones, approximately 80% seen only once; the top ten take roughly 1.5%. The source material was memory CD4+ T cells sorted from blood. These receptors all stem from a man aged 18 to 29 in good health. Both conserved end residues are part of each CDR3. Each record gives: D gene, clone size, J gene, V gene, CDR3 protein, CDR3 DNA. A D gene is named only where the DNA matches it firmly. A row's size may be missing; if present it is once, few, many or a size class.

. many TRBJ1-5 TRBV6-6 CASSYWSGDQPQHF TGTGCCAGCAGTTACTGGTCAGGGGATCAGCCCCAGCATTTT
TRBD1 . TRBJ1-5 TRBV2 CASTLRTGGNQPQHF TGTGCCAGCACCCTTAGGACAGGGGGAAATCAGCCCCAGCATTTT
. . TRBJ1-3 TRBV2 CASSVSGSSGNTIYF TGTGCCAGCAGTGTTTCAGGATCCTCTGGAAACACCATATATTTT
. few TRBJ2-7 TRBV19 CASTAGALGNEQYF TGTGCCAGCACTGCAGGGGCCCTCGGGAACGAGCAGTACTTC
. . TRBJ2-3 TRBV9 CASSVDSSSTDTQYF TGTGCCAGCAGCGTAGACTCCTCTAGCACAGATACGCAGTATTTT
. . TRBJ1-6 TRBV7-3 CASSLTGNSPLHF TGTGCCAGCAGCTTGACCGGTAATTCACCCCTCCACTTT
TRBD1 . TRBJ2-3 TRBV7-3 CASSLGTGNTDTQYF TGTGCCAGCAGCTTAGGGACAGGGAACACAGATACGCAGTATTTT
. few TRBJ1-1 TRBV10-3 CAISEGGAEAFF TGTGCCATCAGTGAGGGGGGAGCCGAAGCTTTCTTT
. . TRBJ2-3 TRBV29-1 CSVAPADTQYF TGCAGCGTTGCCCCAGCAGATACGCAGTATTTT
TRBD1 . TRBJ2-3 TRBV10-3 CAIRPGTGSGTDTQYF TGTGCCATCAGACCCGGGACAGGGTCCGGCACAGATACGCAGTATTTT
. once TRBJ1-1 TRBV4-1 CASSQEPGSSTEAFF TGCGCCAGCAGCCAGGAGCCAGGGAGTTCCACTGAAGCTTTCTTT
. . TRBJ1-6 TRBV6-1 CASMKGDSFRAPLHF TGTGCCAGCATGAAGGGGGACTCATTCAGGGCACCCCTCCACTTT
. few TRBJ1-2 TRBV30 CAWTRQDAIYGYTF TGTGCCTGGACGAGGCAAGACGCAATCTATGGCTACACCTTC
TRBD1 once TRBJ2-5 TRBV7-9 CASSLWQGAAETQYF TGTGCCAGCAGCTTATGGCAGGGGGCAGCAGAGACCCAGTACTTC
. . TRBJ2-3 TRBV21-1 CASSKGPIRGLDTDTQYF TGTGCCAGCAGCAAAGGGCCCATCAGGGGACTAGACACAGATACGCAGTATTTT
. . TRBJ1-5 TRBV28 CASSLLGAGDQPQHF TGTGCCAGCAGTTTGTTGGGGGCAGGAGATCAGCCCCAGCATTTT
TRBD2 few TRBJ2-1 TRBV10-3 CAVTAGSGNEQFF TGTGCCGTCACAGCGGGATCGGGGAATGAGCAGTTCTTC
TRBD1 . TRBJ1-2 TRBV6-6 CASSYLDRADGYTF TGTGCCAGCAGTTACCTGGACAGGGCGGATGGCTACACCTTC
. . TRBJ2-7 TRBV11-2 CASRTNGDEQYF TGTGCCAGCCGGACCAATGGGGACGAGCAGTACTTC
. . TRBJ2-1 TRBV6-1 CASRQTTNNEQFF TGTGCCAGCAGGCAGACTACCAACAATGAGCAGTTCTTC
. . TRBJ1-5 TRBV15 CATSPGGGSGQPQHF TGTGCCACCAGCCCCGGGGGGGGCTCAGGGCAGCCCCAGCATTTT
. . TRBJ1-2 TRBV5-1 CASSLAGEGGYGYTF TGCGCCAGCAGCTTGGCGGGGGAGGGCGGCTATGGCTACACCTTC
TRBD1 . TRBJ2-7 TRBV6-5 CASSYWGQGANEQYF TGTGCCAGCAGTTACTGGGGACAGGGGGCCAACGAGCAGTACTTC